The 30 T cell receptor beta chains in this list originate from one sample, sequenced in a study of shared clonotypes between healthy human individuals. The assay was immunoSEQ multiplex PCR, and TCRdb's table has in-frame clones only and misses some. The sample consists of millions of clones, around 93% of them appearing once. Naive CD8 populations comprised CD45RO-negative cells positively selected for CCR7, excluding terminally differentiated effector memory CD45RA+ cells. The sequenced material came from naive CD8+ T cells from PBMCs. The receptors originated from a man younger than 30 in good health. Some clones in this sample may be carry-over from other donors' samples.

V usage is TRBV9 and J usage is TRBJ2-1, with D maybe TRBD1 (5 bases). Trimming left V 4 bases short and J 7 bases short, with 21 bases between. Germline loops: CDR1 SGDLS, CDR2 YYNGEE. The CDR3 runs to 16 residues. The CDR3 coding sequence is TGTGCCAGCAGCCCCCCAGCAGGGATTCAAATGAATGAGCAGTTCTTC. Translating it yields CASSPPAGIQMNEQFF.

This chain uses TRBV6-5 with TRBJ1-1; the D gene is possibly TRBD1 (5 bases). The germline gives CDR1 MNHEY, CDR2 SVGAGI. The V end lost 6 bases, the J end lost 1 base, and 15 bases lay between the germline ends. The CDR3 covers 15 residues. Here the CDR3 reads CASSPRMGGNTEAFF. The DNA for the CDR3 is TGTGCCAGCAGCCCGAGGATGGGGGGGAACACTGAAGCTTTCTTT.

CDR3 DNA sequence: TGTGCCAGCAGTCCGGACAGGGGGTGGCAGCCCCAGCATTTT. Encoded protein: CASSPDRGWQPQHF. The chain is built from TRBV28 and TRBJ1-5; 10 bases map to TRBD1. The CDR3 sequence is 14 residues long. V shed 5 bases and J 7 bases; nucleotides not matched to a gene: 5. Germline V gene data show CDR1 as MDHEN and CDR2 as SYDVKM. The full variable domain, with the rest looked up from reference TRBV28 and TRBJ1-5, is DVKVTQSSRYLVKRTGEKVFLECVQDMDHENMFWYRQDPGLGLRLIYFSYDVKMKEKGDIPEGYSVSREKKERFSLILESASTNQTSMYLCASSPDRGWQPQHFGDGTRLSIL.

The chain carries TRBV7-9 and TRBJ2-7; D remains unclear. Trimming took 5 bases from V and 4 from J, leaving 12 bases between them. Germline V gives CDR1 SEHNR, CDR2 FQNEAQ (reference sequence). The CDR3 spans 13 residues. This CDR3 is CASSPGAPYEQYF. Here the CDR3 DNA reads TGTGCCAGCAGCCCAGGTGCCCCGTACGAGCAGTACTTC. Using reference TRBV7-9 and TRBJ2-7 for the parts outside the CDR3, the full variable domain is DTGVSQNPRHKITKRGQNVTFRCDPISEHNRLYWYRQTLGQGPEFLTYFQNEAQLEKSRLLSDRFSAERPKGSFSTLEIQRTEQGDSAMYLCASSPGAPYEQYFGPGTRLTVT.

In the case of this clone: One end of the junction fails to match germline, which may point to a read error. The chain combines TRBV27 with TRBJ2-2, with D hard to call. The CDR3 extends over 14 amino acids. Germline lookup yields CDR1 MNHEY and CDR2 SMNVEV (reference sequence). CDR3 in amino acids: CASASIENSGELFF. CDR3 sequence (DNA): TGTGCCAGCGCCTCCATAGAGAACTCCGGGGAGCTGTTTTTT.

The sample holds one count of this clone. V is TRBV11-2 and J is TRBJ2-1; 11 positions match TRBD1. V dropped 4 bases and J dropped 7; count of bases not matched to a gene: 6. Germline CDR1 is SGHAT and CDR2 is FQNNGV. The CDR3 totals 15 residues. DNA of the CDR3: TGTGCCAGCAGCTCGGGACAGGGGGTTTTAAATGAGCAGTTCTTC. This sequence encodes CASSSGQGVLNEQFF. Filled out from reference TRBV11-2 and TRBJ2-1, the complete variable domain reads EAGVAQSPRYKIIEKRQSVAFWCNPISGHATLYWYQQILGQGPKLLIQFQNNGVVDDSQLPKDRFSAERLKGVDSTLKIQPAKLEDSAVYLCASSSGQGVLNEQFFGPGTRLTVL.

Comment on this clone: A read error may be the cause here, since a much bigger clone is one base away. This sequence joins TRBV7-3 and TRBJ2-7; D is unclear. Germline CDR1 is SGHTA and CDR2 is FQGTGA. The CDR3 is 11 amino acids. Trimming took 4 bases from V and 2 from J, leaving 3 bases between them. The CDR3 DNA reads TGTGCCAGCAGCTCCCCCTACGAGCAGTACTTC. Encoded protein: CASSSPYEQYF.

The chain employs TRBV5-1 and TRBJ1-1, with 9 bases fitting TRBD1. J lost 5 bases, V lost 4 bases, and 6 bases had no gene match. Germline values: CDR1 SGHRS, CDR2 YFSETQ. The CDR3 extends over 14 amino acids. The CDR3 DNA follows: TGCGCCAGCAGCCCCGACAGGGGGTGGACTGAAGCTTTCTTT. It is translated as CASSPDRGWTEAFF.

The chain has TRBV4-1 and TRBJ2-1, with D perhaps TRBD1 (6 bases). Germline-derived CDR1 and CDR2 are MGHRA and YSYEKL. The ends were cut back, 3 bases at V and 3 bases at J, with 18 bases in the middle. The CDR3 length is 17 residues. CDR3 sequence: CASSQSGDTNFYNEQFF. For the CDR3, the DNA is TGCGCCAGCAGCCAGTCCGGGGACACAAATTTCTACAATGAGCAGTTCTTC.

The chain links TRBV4-1 to TRBJ1-2, with D tentatively TRBD1 (6 bases). The V gene lost 2 bases and the J gene lost 6 bases, with 16 bases spanning the gap. Per germline, CDR1 MGHRA and CDR2 YSYEKL. CDR3 size: 15 residues. The CDR3 sequence is CASSQWLSGVDGYTF. CDR3 DNA: TGCGCCAGCAGCCAATGGTTGTCAGGGGTGGATGGCTACACCTTC.

This chain joins TRBV7-6 and TRBJ1-4; TRBD1 might be the D (5 bases). Germline CDR1 and CDR2: SGHVS and FNYEAQ. The CDR3 contains 17 residues. Deletions cut 1 base from V and 2 bases from J, with 14 bases between. This chain's CDR3 is CASSLGMGEGTNEKLFF. For the CDR3, the DNA is TGTGCCAGCAGCTTAGGGATGGGTGAGGGGACTAATGAAAAACTGTTTTTT.

The V gene is TRBV4-3, the J gene TRBJ2-2; 7 nucleotides align to TRBD2. Per the germline V gene, CDR1 is LGHNA and CDR2 is YSLEER. With 0 bases clipped from V and 1 base from J, the junction kept 11 bases outside the gene matches. This CDR3 has 19 residues. CDR3 in amino acids: CASSQDFEWLAVNTGELFF. The DNA of the CDR3 is TGCGCCAGCAGCCAAGATTTTGAGTGGCTAGCGGTGAACACCGGGGAGCTGTTTTTT.

V gene TRBV27 combines with J gene TRBJ1-1, with a weak D call TRBD1 (5 bases). This CDR3 contains 17 residues. Germline V CDR1 and CDR2: MNHEY, SMNVEV (reference sequence). With 4 bases removed from V and 4 bases from J, the gap between germline ends came to 22 bases. The CDR3 sequence: CASSSHVGTADPTEAFF. Written as DNA, the CDR3 is TGTGCCAGCAGTTCCCACGTTGGGACCGCGGACCCCACTGAAGCTTTCTTT.

The chain couples TRBV27 to TRBJ2-7; 9 positions match TRBD2. The CDR3 has 17 residues. From germline, CDR1 is MNHEY and CDR2 SMNVEV (reference sequence). The J segment lost 5 bases and the V segment lost 5 bases, leaving 16 bases of the junction unmatched. The CDR3 sequence: CASSIPKTSGSVHEQYF. DNA of the CDR3: TGTGCCAGCAGTATCCCGAAGACTAGCGGATCAGTCCACGAGCAGTACTTC.

The V gene is TRBV27, the J gene TRBJ1-2; 9 nucleotides line up with TRBD1. This CDR3 is built from 15 residues. J lost 7 bases, V lost 0 bases, and 6 bases had no gene match. Germline V gives CDR1 MNHEY, CDR2 SMNVEV (reference sequence). The CDR3, as DNA: TGTGCCAGCAGTTTATCCGGGACAGGGAACGTTGGCTACACCTTC. Protein sequence: CASSLSGTGNVGYTF.

The CDR3, as DNA: TGTGCCAGCAGCCCCGGGGGGTCGGTCTACGAGCAGTACTTC. Residues: CASSPGGSVYEQYF. The rearrangement joins TRBV7-6 to TRBJ2-7; 7 positions match TRBD2. Germline V gene sequence: CDR1 SGHVS, CDR2 FNYEAQ. The CDR3 is 14 amino acids. Trimming took 5 bases from V and 3 from J; bases not matched to a gene: 7.

The chain has TRBV6-1 and TRBJ2-3; D not resolved. Trimming took off 0 bases at V and 1 base at J, with 11 bases between the two ends. CDR3 length: 16 amino acids. Germline CDR1 is MNHNS and CDR2 is SASEGT. The CDR3 reads CASSEAFSQRTDTQYF. The CDR3 DNA follows: TGTGCCAGCAGTGAAGCGTTCAGTCAGCGCACAGATACGCAGTATTTT.

The chain is built from TRBV7-9 and TRBJ2-1; a possible D gene is TRBD1 (6 bases). Germline V lookup: CDR1 SEHNR, CDR2 FQNEAQ (reference sequence). Trimming removed 4 bases at V and 6 bases at J, with 16 bases between. This CDR3 comprises 15 residues. The chain's CDR3 is CASSSRGRFGNEQFF. In nucleotides, the CDR3 is TGTGCCAGCAGCTCCAGGGGCCGGTTCGGCAATGAGCAGTTCTTC.

With regard to this clone: In the same sample, other DNA sequences code for this CDR3. The chain links TRBV13 to TRBJ2-7; D gene uncertain. The germline V and J ends were trimmed by 0 bases and 1 base, with 4 bases remaining between them. Germline CDR1 and CDR2: PRHDT and FYEKMQ (reference sequence). This CDR3 is built from 13 residues. The CDR3 loop is CASSLGRSYEQYF. The CDR3 nucleotides read TGTGCCAGCAGCTTAGGTAGGTCCTACGAGCAGTACTTC.

The genes are TRBV27 and TRBJ2-1; D remains ambiguous. V was trimmed by 4 bases and J by 6 bases, leaving 4 bases between them. The CDR3 totals 11 residues. Looked up from germline, CDR1 is MNHEY and CDR2 is SMNVEV (reference sequence). The CDR3 reads CASSYSNEQFF. CDR3 nucleotides: TGTGCCAGCAGTTATAGCAATGAGCAGTTCTTC.

The CDR3 DNA sequence: TGTGCCAGCAGCGTAGATCACACTGAAGCTTTCTTT. It translates to CASSVDHTEAFF. This chain links TRBV9 with TRBJ1-1; no firm D call. This CDR3 has 12 residues. CDR1 is SGDLS, CDR2 YYNGEE, per germline. Trimming removed 0 bases at V and 3 bases at J, with 3 bases between.

Written as DNA, the CDR3 is TGCGCCAGCAGCTTTGTTACAGGGGGGTTTTTAGATACGCAGTATTTT. This gives the protein CASSFVTGGFLDTQYF. The V gene is TRBV5-1, the J gene TRBJ2-3; 8 bases agree with TRBD1. The CDR3 is 16 amino acids. After removal of 2 bases from V and 5 bases from J, the junction contained 10 bases not matched to a gene. Germline values: CDR1 SGHRS, CDR2 YFSETQ.

The chain combines TRBV6-5 with TRBJ1-4; weak D call: TRBD1 (5 bases). Germline CDR1 MNHEY, CDR2 SVGAGI. V lost 1 base and J 8 bases, leaving 8 bases between the germline ends. CDR3 length: 13 amino acids. DNA of the CDR3: TGTGCCAGCAGTTACTTTCGGGGGGAAAAACTGTTTTTT. It yields the protein CASSYFRGEKLFF.

This sequence joins TRBV10-3 and TRBJ2-1, with TRBD1 matching 8 bases. Germline CDR1 and CDR2: ENHRY and SYGVKD. CDR3 size: 15 residues. After removal of 3 bases from V and 8 bases from J, the junction contained 9 bases not matched to a gene. The DNA for the CDR3 is TGTGCCATCAGTGACCGAGGACAGGGCCTCGATGAGCAGTTCTTC. As protein: CAISDRGQGLDEQFF.

To note about this clone: Other DNA sequences in this sample translate to the same CDR3. The rearrangement uses TRBV7-9 and TRBJ1-1, with D uncertain. V was pared by 3 bases and J by 3 bases, with 5 bases between. Germline V lookup: CDR1 SEHNR, CDR2 FQNEAQ (reference sequence). There are 12 residues in the CDR3. The CDR3 sequence: CASSFSYTEAFF. DNA of the CDR3: TGTGCCAGCAGCTTTAGCTACACTGAAGCTTTCTTT.

The J gene is TRBJ2-7, the V gene TRBV30, with 7 positions matching TRBD1. Germline V gene lookup returns CDR1 GTSNPN and CDR2 SVGIG (reference sequence). V shed 1 base, J shed 3 bases, and the junction held 9 bases outside the gene matches. The CDR3 extends over 15 amino acids. The CDR3 sequence is CAWSAWDRSNYEQYF. The DNA of the CDR3 is TGTGCCTGGAGTGCATGGGACAGAAGTAACTACGAGCAGTACTTC.

On this clone: At the DNA level, this CDR3 is encoded by other sequences in the same sample as well. V is TRBV19 and J is TRBJ2-7; the D is unclear. CDR3 length: 12 amino acids. Germline V lookup: CDR1 LNHDA, CDR2 SQIVND (reference sequence). Trimming pared 5 bases from V and 3 bases from J, leaving 8 bases between. CDR3 amino acids: CASSPNGYEQYF. The DNA for the CDR3 is TGTGCCAGTAGTCCGAACGGCTACGAGCAGTACTTC.

CDR3 loop: CASNPLRDGGNTIYF. The CDR3 DNA reads TGTGCCAGCAATCCACTCAGGGACGGCGGAAACACCATATATTTT. The chain employs TRBV6-6 and TRBJ1-3; weak D call: TRBD1 (5 bases). The ends were cut back, 7 bases at V and 4 bases at J, with 17 bases in the middle. The germline V gene encodes CDR1 MNHNY and CDR2 SVGAGI (reference sequence). The CDR3 has 15 residues.

This clone was found once. The V gene is TRBV7-3, the J gene TRBJ2-7; the match to TRBD1 covers 11 bases. Germline trimming cut 4 bases from V and 2 bases from J; bases unmatched to any gene: 4. Germline values: CDR1 SGHTA, CDR2 FQGTGA. The CDR3 has 15 residues. CDR3 coding DNA: TGTGCCAGCAGCTCTGGGACAGGGGGGCCCTACGAGCAGTACTTC. Encoded protein: CASSSGTGGPYEQYF.

The V call is TRBV5-6, the J call TRBJ1-2, with TRBD1 matching over 11 bases. Germline loops: CDR1 SGHDT, CDR2 YYEEEE. With V trimmed by 4 bases and J by 8 bases, 10 bases remained unmatched. CDR3 length: 15 residues. CDR3 loop: CASSGGGQGAWGYTF. CDR3 in DNA: TGTGCCAGCAGCGGAGGAGGACAGGGGGCTTGGGGCTACACCTTC.